The rows below give T cell receptor beta chains drawn from one sample of a study of post-analysis software for immune sequencing data. TCRdb reprocessed the PCR reads with MiXCR, giving one entry per CDR3 protein. The sample shows hundreds of thousands of distinct CDR3 sequences, approximately 50% of them seen only once. Sequenced: blood. These receptors were obtained from a girl aged 5-17 years with multiple sclerosis. Both conserved end residues are part of each CDR3.

j_gene	v_gene	CDR3aa
TRBJ2-5	TRBV2	CASSQIGPTRAQTQYF
TRBJ1-2	TRBV29-1	CSVERQNEDGYTF
TRBJ2-5	TRBV2	CASSELGRGEETQYF
TRBJ2-5	TRBV29-1	CSVEGVQAQETQYF
TRBJ2-1	TRBV7-8	CASSFEISMAGNEQFF
TRBJ2-7	TRBV29-1	CSVAGLAGVGEQYF
TRBJ2-7	TRBV5-1	CASTFGMGTDTYEQYF
TRBJ2-7	TRBV7-9	CASSQRAGAGYEQYF
TRBJ2-7	TRBV5-1	CASSLAGGQGLYEQYF
.	TRBV6-6	CTSSPWTGGGEQYF
TRBJ2-3	TRBV7-9	CASSARQEGRHFVRQGTQYF
.	TRBV12-3/TRBV12-4	CASSKTAETQYF
TRBJ2-7	TRBV20-1	CSGLRGPYEQYF
TRBJ2-5	TRBV20-1	CSAEALQETQYF
TRBJ2-1	TRBV5-1	CASSLGGGSGDNEQFF
TRBJ2-3	TRBV20-1	CSASNPDTQYF
TRBJ1-5	TRBV12-3/TRBV12-4	CASSLEGGGRFSNQPQHF
TRBJ2-7	TRBV6-5	CASSYSTGRRNEQYF
TRBJ2-2	TRBV6-2/TRBV6-3	CASSPPGLAFGELFF
TRBJ1-5	TRBV12-3/TRBV12-4	CASRSQGASNQPQHF
TRBJ2-7	TRBV6-6	CASNRGLSYEQYF
TRBJ2-7	TRBV12-3/TRBV12-4	CASSMVGQAHEQYF
TRBJ1-2	TRBV5-1	CANTREGWSIDGYTF
TRBJ2-3	TRBV20-1	CSATRGITDTQYF